The present entry profiles one T cell receptor beta chain with its context. The target antigen is unknown. Sequenced by immunoSEQ multiplex PCR; TCRdb stores in-frame clones only, minus some. The table lists approximately 700,000 clones, less than 80% of them singletons. The sample comes from a study of shared clonotypes between healthy human individuals. The CDR3 consists of 19 residues. Germline trimming cut 4 bases from V and 5 bases from J; bases unmatched to any gene: 17. CDR1 and CDR2 from the germline V gene are SGHNT and YYREEE (reference sequence). Study-wide points: Non-shared clonotypes had lower generation probabilities than clonotypes shared by all four sorted-subset donors. Clonotypes that were shared across a handful of donors made up around 5.5% of naive CD4 clonotypes.

This clonotype was obtained from a woman aged 25 to 39 in good health. The V call is TRBV5-4, the J call TRBJ2-5, with 13 bases that match TRBD2. The sequencing input was memory CD4+ T cells sorted from blood. Subset indicated: CD45RA-negative fraction. CDR3 residues: CASSLLGGAGLAGVETQYF. The CDR3 DNA sequence: TGTGCCAGCAGCCTGCTAGGGGGGGCTGGACTAGCGGGAGTCGAGACCCAGTACTTC.